These T cell receptor beta chains were read from a single sample in a study of PD-1 blockade in mismatch repair-deficient tumors. Clones were read by immunoSEQ multiplex PCR, and TCRdb kept only the in-frame ones, dropping some. The repertoire holds 100,000 to 150,000 clones, with about 88% as singletons. Material: peripheral blood, obtained 44 weeks after starting pembrolizumab. Receptor source: an adult with mismatch repair-deficient cancer. The conserved cysteine and the conserved F or W are not part of the CDR3 here. The order of the fields is V gene, CDR3 length, CDR3 protein.

v_call: TRBV29-1
cdr3_length: 10
cdr3_aa: SGQGAIGELF

v_call: TRBV4-1
cdr3_length: 13
cdr3_aa: ASSLPTAGQETQY

v_call: TRBV7-2
cdr3_length: 10
cdr3_aa: ASRGWREIRF

v_call: TRBV18
cdr3_length: 12
cdr3_aa: ASSPSGFNEKLF

v_call: TRBV5-1
cdr3_length: 13
cdr3_aa: ASSWTWTTTDTQY

v_call: TRBV7-8
cdr3_length: 10
cdr3_aa: ASSLGQTSQF

v_call: TRBV5-4
cdr3_length: 16
cdr3_aa: ASSPAPGLAGGFNEQF

v_call: TRBV4-1
cdr3_length: 11
cdr3_aa: ASSQDRGYGYT

v_call: TRBV27
cdr3_length: 14
cdr3_aa: ASSFLREAPFGSQY

v_call: TRBV5-1
cdr3_length: 13
cdr3_aa: ASSLARDTSYEQY

v_call: TRBV7-7
cdr3_length: 12
cdr3_aa: ASSLSGNTGELF

v_call: TRBV5-4
cdr3_length: 13
cdr3_aa: ASSLSPGPNEKLF

v_call: TRBV10-2
cdr3_length: 12
cdr3_aa: ASRDRVDSYEQY

v_call: TRBV5-1
cdr3_length: 13
cdr3_aa: ASSFFGMANEKLF

v_call: TRBV4-3
cdr3_length: 11
cdr3_aa: ASSQSSLNEQF

v_call: TRBV25-1
cdr3_length: 12
cdr3_aa: ASSEKKTSYEQY

v_call: TRBV4-1
cdr3_length: 14
cdr3_aa: ASSQSVQGEHYGYT

v_call: TRBV7-8
cdr3_length: 13
cdr3_aa: ASSSKRSGNHEQY

v_call: TRBV28
cdr3_length: 9
cdr3_aa: ASSLGTEAF

v_call: TRBV30
cdr3_length: 9
cdr3_aa: AWIQGYEQY

v_call: TRBV7-9
cdr3_length: 15
cdr3_aa: ASSSTTGDTIPGELF

v_call: TRBV6-6
cdr3_length: 14
cdr3_aa: ASVGQGGLGANVLT

v_call: TRBV5-4
cdr3_length: 11
cdr3_aa: ASSLPGTNEAF

v_call: TRBV7-2
cdr3_length: 14
cdr3_aa: ASSLRRGTSLGELF

v_call: TRBV7-9
cdr3_length: 13
cdr3_aa: ASSSPGQGHYGYT

v_call: TRBV29-1
cdr3_length: 11
cdr3_aa: SVEGWAADTQY

v_call: TRBV6-5
cdr3_length: 13
cdr3_aa: ASRRAGGEQETQY

v_call: TRBV27
cdr3_length: 14
cdr3_aa: ASSLIQGLAKNIQY

v_call: TRBV9
cdr3_length: 10
cdr3_aa: ASSGDTGELF

v_call: TRBV4-2
cdr3_length: 12
cdr3_aa: ASSPGGASQPQH

v_call: TRBV9
cdr3_length: 15
cdr3_aa: ASSVNRDRGFSGELF

v_call: TRBV7-8
cdr3_length: 18
cdr3_aa: ASSPLVITSVAGLNEKLF

v_call: TRBV30
cdr3_length: 12
cdr3_aa: AWKPHISGNTIY

v_call: TRBV28
cdr3_length: 17
cdr3_aa: ASGHSILGSKGSSYEQY

v_call: TRBV10-2
cdr3_length: 10
cdr3_aa: ASTRDTDTQY

v_call: TRBV11-2
cdr3_length: 12
cdr3_aa: ASSPTGRGGELF

v_call: TRBV28
cdr3_length: 10
cdr3_aa: ASGRSPGELF

v_call: TRBV29-1
cdr3_length: 10
cdr3_aa: SVGSRAYEQY

v_call: TRBV2
cdr3_length: 14
cdr3_aa: ASSEIGQTANEKLF

v_call: TRBV29-1
cdr3_length: 10
cdr3_aa: SGTLAGSEQY

v_call: TRBV27
cdr3_length: 14
cdr3_aa: ASSLSLGLAVNEQF

v_call: TRBV30
cdr3_length: 9
cdr3_aa: AWSGPYGYT

v_call: TRBV6-1
cdr3_length: 13
cdr3_aa: ASSIGLAANYEQY

v_call: TRBV5-5
cdr3_length: 14
cdr3_aa: ASRTVAGQELYGYT

v_call: TRBV7-9
cdr3_length: 11
cdr3_aa: ASKGQGRNEAF

v_call: TRBV6-4
cdr3_length: 13
cdr3_aa: ASSWGQGGTDTQY

v_call: TRBV6-6
cdr3_length: 13
cdr3_aa: ASSYSMGQNQPQH

v_call: TRBV13
cdr3_length: 13
cdr3_aa: ASSLGTTSYNEQF

v_call: TRBV7-3
cdr3_length: 14
cdr3_aa: ASSLSAGTGVYEQY

v_call: TRBV27
cdr3_length: 12
cdr3_aa: ASSLISGLYEQY

v_call: TRBV23-1
cdr3_length: 17
cdr3_aa: ASSQVRPLQGTNTGELF

v_call: TRBV4-2
cdr3_length: 17
cdr3_aa: ASSQVTGTSGRAFREQY

v_call: TRBV2
cdr3_length: 10
cdr3_aa: ASSIRVAEAF

v_call: TRBV7-9
cdr3_length: 13
cdr3_aa: ASSSPGQGNDEQY

v_call: TRBV5-1
cdr3_length: 13
cdr3_aa: ASSMTSGDTDTQY

v_call: TRBV5-6
cdr3_length: 11
cdr3_aa: ASSYDRVPEAF

v_call: TRBV27
cdr3_length: 11
cdr3_aa: ASSRRQGYEQY

v_call: TRBV5-6
cdr3_length: 14
cdr3_aa: ASSWAGERESDTQY